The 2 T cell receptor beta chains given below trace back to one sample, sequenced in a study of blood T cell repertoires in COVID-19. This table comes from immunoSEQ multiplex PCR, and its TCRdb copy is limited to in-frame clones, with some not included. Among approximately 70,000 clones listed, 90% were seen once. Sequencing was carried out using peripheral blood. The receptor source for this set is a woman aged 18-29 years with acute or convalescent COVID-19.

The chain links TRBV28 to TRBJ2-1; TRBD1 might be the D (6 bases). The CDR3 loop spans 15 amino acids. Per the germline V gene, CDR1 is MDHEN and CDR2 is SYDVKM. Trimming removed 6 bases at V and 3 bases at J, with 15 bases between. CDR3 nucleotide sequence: TGTGCCAGCAGCCCGGCGGCAGGGGACTACAATGAGCAGTTCTTC. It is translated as CASSPAAGDYNEQFF.

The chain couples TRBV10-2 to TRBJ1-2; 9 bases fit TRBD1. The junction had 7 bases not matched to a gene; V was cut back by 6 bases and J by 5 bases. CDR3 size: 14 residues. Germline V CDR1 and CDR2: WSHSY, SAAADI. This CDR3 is CASSKDRGFYGYTF. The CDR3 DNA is TGCGCCAGCAGCAAGGACAGGGGATTTTATGGCTACACCTTC.